The text below deals with one T cell receptor beta chain. Germline assignment: CDR1 SGHRS and CDR2 YFSETQ. Losses at the gene ends were 0 bases for V and 3 bases for J; bases not matched to a gene: 3. The length of the CDR3 is 14 residues. This entry is derived from a study of glioma-infiltrating T cells after dendritic cell vaccination. Across the study: Treatment, given 2003 to 2012, was autologous tumor lysate-pulsed dendritic cell vaccination. Dendritic cells derived from monocytes and pulsed with autologous tumor lysate formed the vaccine.

The primer mix had 60 V beta and 13 J beta primers. The method was immunoSEQ multiplex PCR; TCRdb's version includes in-frame clones alone and lacks a portion of them. The sample shows about 32,000 clones, 90% of them seen only once. The clonotype originates from a human donor with glioblastoma. The rearrangement uses TRBV5-1 and TRBJ2-7, with 7 bases fitting TRBD1. The sequencing here drew on blood, taken before dendritic cell vaccination. The CDR3 DNA sequence: TGCGCCAGCAGCTTGGCGGGGACAGACTACGAGCAGTACTTC. It is translated as CASSLAGTDYEQYF.